The entry below describes one T cell receptor (beta chain). Its specificity is not known. This CDR3 has 15 amino acids. Looked up from germline, CDR1 is SGDLS and CDR2 is YYNGEE. V was cut by 0 bases and J by 5 bases, with 14 bases left in between. This entry is derived from a study of T cells after yellow fever vaccination. As for the study in general: With SMART-Seq v4 Ultra Low Input, the fractions containing low cell numbers were prepared.

Template-switching 5'RACE yielded the TCR cDNA; a universal primer site and UMIs were added in the process. TCRdb ran MiXCR on the 5' RACE reads and lists one entry per CDR3 protein. The table has hundreds of thousands of distinct CDR3 sequences, 8.5% to 10% seen once. The study's findings and limits: Booster samples showed a return of most primary-vaccination clones (under 97% CD4, 85% to 90% CD8). A small share of clonotypes appeared in both CD4 and CD8 compartments.

The chain is built from TRBV9 and TRBJ2-5, with D unclear. The input for sequencing was PBMCs, taken on the day of the first yellow fever vaccination. The clonotype was recovered from a man aged 18 to 29 who received the YFV17D yellow fever vaccine. DNA of the CDR3: TGTGCCAGCAGCGTAGAAAATTGGCCCCGGGAGACCCAGTACTTC. Encoded protein: CASSVENWPRETQYF.